The 22 T cell receptor beta chains below come from one sample, sequenced in a study of identical twins. TCRdb reanalysed the 5' RACE reads using MiXCR and keeps one entry per CDR3 protein. The table lists more than 600,000 distinct CDR3 sequences, around a sixth of them singletons. A further study also used this sample, focusing on T cells expressing NK-cell markers.

Sample: PBMCs. These receptors came from a woman under 30 in good health.

This clonotype was seen a handful of times. This chain connects TRBV25-1 to TRBJ1-1; D is perhaps TRBD1 (5 bases). The germline V gene encodes CDR1 MGHDK and CDR2 SYGVNS. V shed 3 bases and J shed 5 bases, with 13 bases lying between them. The CDR3 spans 14 residues. The CDR3 coding sequence is TGTGCCAGCAGTGAGGCAGGGAGTAAGACTGAAGCTTTCTTT. Translating gives CASSEAGSKTEAFF.

The CDR3 protein is CASSTIGGLNYTF. Here the CDR3 DNA reads TGTGCCAGCAGTACAATAGGGGGTCTTAACTACACCTTC. The J gene is TRBJ1-2, the V gene TRBV12-3 or TRBV12-4; the D gene is possibly TRBD1 (6 bases). Deletions cut 5 bases from V and 10 bases from J, with 17 bases between. The CDR3 consists of 13 residues.

This clonotype was counted between two and nine times. The V and J genes are TRBV7-2 and TRBJ2-1, with TRBD2 matching 9 bases. Germline V CDR1 and CDR2: SGHTA, FQGNSA. V shed 0 bases and J 4 bases; nucleotides not matched to a gene: 10. This CDR3 is 18 amino acids long. As DNA, the CDR3 is TGTGCCAGCAGCTTAGCGCGTTATAGCGGGGGCGGTTACAATGAGCAGTTCTTC. Amino acids: CASSLARYSGGGYNEQFF. Complete variable domain (other parts from reference TRBV7-2 and TRBJ2-1): GAGVSQSPSNKVTEKGKDVELRCDPISGHTALYWYRQSLGQGLEFLIYFQGNSAPDKSGLPSDRFSAERTGGSVSTLTIQRTQQEDSAVYLCASSLARYSGGGYNEQFFGPGTRLTVL.

V is TRBV20-1 and J is TRBJ2-5; tentative D call: TRBD2 (7 bases). Trimming pared 6 bases from V and 5 bases from J, leaving 13 bases between. The CDR3 extends over 12 amino acids. Germline V gene data show CDR1 as DFQATT and CDR2 as SNEGSKA (reference sequence). The CDR3 coding sequence is TGCAGTGCCCTGCGGGGGCGGGAGACCCAGTACTTC. Its translation: CSALRGRETQYF.

The V call is TRBV7-9, the J call TRBJ2-1; 10 nucleotides line up with TRBD2. J gave up 2 bases and V 6 bases, and 10 bases lay outside the gene matches. CDR1 is SEHNR and CDR2 is FQNEAQ in the germline V gene (reference sequence). The CDR3 loop spans 17 amino acids. CDR3 sequence (DNA): TGTGCCAGCAGTCCCCTATCACTAGCGGGGACCTACAATGAGCAGTTCTTC. Its translation: CASSPLSLAGTYNEQFF. Full variable domain (remainder filled in from reference TRBV7-9 and TRBJ2-1): DTGVSQNPRHKITKRGQNVTFRCDPISEHNRLYWYRQTLGQGPEFLTYFQNEAQLEKSRLLSDRFSAERPKGSFSTLEIQRTEQGDSAMYLCASSPLSLAGTYNEQFFGPGTRLTVL.

This clonotype has only a few counts. V is TRBV7-2 and J is TRBJ1-3, with 7 bases lining up with TRBD1. CDR1 is SGHTA, CDR2 FQGNSA, per germline. The CDR3 is 14 amino acids. The junction had 2 bases not matched to a gene; V was cut back by 4 bases and J by 2 bases. The CDR3 bases are TGTGCCAGCAGCTGGACAGGACCTGGAAACACCATATATTTT. Its protein is CASSWTGPGNTIYF.

This chain uses TRBV5-1 with TRBJ2-1; no definite D call. The CDR3 contains 12 residues. The germline CDR1 and CDR2 sequences are SGHRS and YFSETQ. The V end was cut by 4 bases, the J end by 7 bases, with 9 bases between. The CDR3 region has the DNA TGCGCCAGCAGCCCGATCCATAATGAGCAGTTCTTC. Amino acid sequence: CASSPIHNEQFF.

The genes are TRBV20-1 and TRBJ2-2; 14 bases agree with TRBD2. Germline lookup yields CDR1 DFQATT and CDR2 SNEGSKA (reference sequence). The CDR3 is 16 amino acids. J was trimmed by 0 bases and V by 4 bases; bases with no gene match: 1. In DNA form, the CDR3 reads TGCAGTGCTACGGGACTAGCGGGGGCGAACACCGGGGAGCTGTTTTTT. Protein product: CSATGLAGANTGELFF.

This clonotype turned up a few times. This chain joins TRBV7-9 and TRBJ2-1; 10 positions agree with TRBD2. J lost 7 bases, V lost 0 bases, and 6 bases had no gene match. The CDR3 spans 16 residues. Germline CDR1 is SEHNR and CDR2 is FQNEAQ (reference sequence). The CDR3 DNA reads as TGTGCCAGCAGCTTAGCGCGAAGCGGGAGGGGGAATGAGCAGTTCTTC. Its protein is CASSLARSGRGNEQFF. Supplemented by reference TRBV7-9 and TRBJ2-1, the full variable domain reads DTGVSQNPRHKITKRGQNVTFRCDPISEHNRLYWYRQTLGQGPEFLTYFQNEAQLEKSRLLSDRFSAERPKGSFSTLEIQRTEQGDSAMYLCASSLARSGRGNEQFFGPGTRLTVL.

This clonotype has more than one count but fewer than ten. CDR3 in DNA: TGCAGTGACCAAGCGGGGGGTCTAACAGATACGCAGTATTTT. It translates to CSDQAGGLTDTQYF. J is TRBJ2-3 and V is TRBV20-1; 9 nucleotides line up with TRBD2. CDR1 is DFQATT and CDR2 is SNEGSKA in the germline V gene (reference sequence). The length of the CDR3 is 14 residues. Trimming cost V 7 bases and J 3 bases; bases outside gene matches: 8.

The chain uses TRBV20-1 and TRBJ1-1; 8 nucleotides match TRBD1. Germline trimming cut 6 bases from V and 3 bases from J; bases unmatched to any gene: 6. CDR1 is DFQATT, CDR2 SNEGSKA, per germline (reference sequence). This CDR3 is built from 13 residues. Here the CDR3 DNA reads TGCAGTGCACGGACAGGGATTTACACTGAAGCTTTCTTT. Translated: CSARTGIYTEAFF.

The rearrangement uses TRBV5-5 and TRBJ2-3, with 9 bases identical to TRBD1. The germline V gene has CDR1 SGHKS and CDR2 YYEKEE (reference sequence). V shed 7 bases, J shed 3 bases, and the junction held 6 bases outside the gene matches. The length of the CDR3 is 14 residues. CDR3 in amino acids: CASVGTGRTDTQYF. DNA of the CDR3: TGTGCCAGCGTTGGGACAGGGCGGACAGATACGCAGTATTTT.

The chain employs TRBV29-1 and TRBJ2-7; TRBD1 matches 8 bases. This CDR3 contains 14 residues. V lost 5 bases and J lost 7; bases outside the gene matches: 13. Germline-derived CDR1 and CDR2 are SQVTM and ANQGSEA. CDR3 sequence (DNA): TGCAGCGTTAAGGGTCCCGGGACAGGACCAGAGCAGTACTTC. Residues: CSVKGPGTGPEQYF.

This clonotype was picked up a small number of times. The chain couples TRBV20-1 to TRBJ2-5; 9 bases line up with TRBD2. V was pared by 0 bases and J by 4 bases, with 9 bases of the junction left unmatched. The germline gives CDR1 DFQATT, CDR2 SNEGSKA (reference sequence). The CDR3 length is 16 residues. The DNA of the CDR3 is TGCAGTGCTAGAGAACGACTAGCGGACGTACGAGAGACCCAGTACTTC. This encodes CSARERLADVRETQYF.

This clonotype has only a few counts. The chain has TRBV12-3 or TRBV12-4 and TRBJ1-4; D gene ambiguous. The CDR3 is made up of 16 amino acids. V lost 4 bases and J lost 4, with 16 bases in between. CDR3 coding DNA: TGTGCCAGCAGTTCCCATGAGGCTCTAATTAATGAAAAACTGTTTTTT. Its translation is CASSSHEALINEKLFF.

V is TRBV20-1 and J is TRBJ2-3; tentative D call: TRBD2 (5 bases). Germline CDR1 is DFQATT and CDR2 is SNEGSKA (reference sequence). CDR3 length: 12 residues. The V end was cut by 5 bases, the J end by 2 bases, with 8 bases between. The CDR3 DNA reads as TGCAGTGCTGTGGAGGTCACAGATACGCAGTATTTT. Amino acid sequence: CSAVEVTDTQYF.

V and J are TRBV9 and TRBJ2-7; 10 positions match TRBD2. CDR3 length: 15 amino acids. Trimming cost V 3 bases and J 2 bases; bases outside gene matches: 5. The germline V gene has CDR1 SGDLS and CDR2 YYNGEE. The CDR3 protein is CASSGGLALAYEQYF. In DNA, the CDR3 is TGTGCCAGCAGCGGGGGACTAGCGTTAGCCTACGAGCAGTACTTC.

The chain joins TRBV20-1 to TRBJ1-1, with a tentative D call TRBD1 (6 bases). Germline V gives CDR1 DFQATT, CDR2 SNEGSKA (reference sequence). The CDR3 is 14 amino acids. V gave up 3 bases and J gave up 0 bases, with 11 bases separating them. The CDR3: CSARAGTMNTEAFF. Written as DNA, the CDR3 is TGCAGTGCTAGGGCCGGGACAATGAACACTGAAGCTTTCTTT.

V is TRBV6-5 and J is TRBJ2-7, with 8 bases that match TRBD1. Germline V gene lookup returns CDR1 MNHEY and CDR2 SVGAGI. V gave up 4 bases and J gave up 2 bases; unmatched junction bases: 4. This CDR3 spans 14 amino acids. The CDR3 region has the DNA TGTGCCAGCAGTTTGACAGGGGTAACCTACGAGCAGTACTTC. Encoded protein: CASSLTGVTYEQYF.

This clonotype was observed a few times. The rearrangement links TRBV3-1 to TRBJ2-2; D may be TRBD1 or TRBD2 (5 bases each). From germline, CDR1 is LGHDT and CDR2 YNNKEL (reference sequence). The CDR3 is 16 amino acids. V was shortened by 6 bases and J by 0 bases, with 14 bases between the two germline ends. The CDR3: CASRLTGGANTGELFF. For the CDR3, the DNA is TGTGCCAGCAGACTTACAGGAGGCGCGAACACCGGGGAGCTGTTTTTT.

The J gene is TRBJ2-7, the V gene TRBV5-6; D possibly corresponds to TRBD2 (5 bases). Germline CDR1 reads SGHDT; CDR2 reads YYEEEE. Trimming removed 5 bases from V and 7 bases from J, with 16 bases in between. The CDR3 spans 13 residues. This chain's CDR3 is CASRLEAVGEQYF. CDR3 DNA: TGTGCCAGCAGACTGGAGGCCGTCGGGGAGCAGTACTTC. The full variable domain, its missing parts supplied by reference TRBV5-6 and TRBJ2-7, is DAGVTQSPTHLIKTRGQQVTLRCSPKSGHDTVSWYQQALGQGPQFIFQYYEEEERQRGNFPDRFSGHQFPNYSSELNVNALLLGDSALYLCASRLEAVGEQYFGPGTRLTVT.

This clonotype was found a few times. The J gene is TRBJ1-2, the V gene TRBV6-5, with D tentatively TRBD1 (6 bases). Trimming shortened V by 2 bases and J by 8 bases, and 15 bases separated the two germline ends. Germline CDR1 reads MNHEY; CDR2 reads SVGAGI. The CDR3 consists of 14 residues. The CDR3 DNA reads TGTGCCAGCAGTTACAATATTGGGGGCCGCGGCTACACCTTC. Its translation is CASSYNIGGRGYTF.